This record covers a single T cell receptor (beta chain). Its antigen is currently unknown. The CDR3 has 15 amino acids. Per the germline V gene, CDR1 is MDHEN and CDR2 is SYDVKM. V gave up 1 base and J gave up 1 base, with 10 bases separating them. This sample was taken from a study of T cell responses to AZD1222 COVID-19 vaccine. Study background: Pooled in the analysis were second doses at about 4 or about 12 weeks. Notes on the study in general: Seropositive AZD1222 recipients at baseline numbered only five or six. Clonal diversity was possibly underestimated, and white British individuals and females predominated among donors.

This table comes from immunoSEQ multiplex PCR, and its TCRdb copy is limited to in-frame clones, with some not included. The sample gives 100,000 to 150,000 clones, about 89% of which show up once; 8% to 13% is in the top ten. The sequence was obtained from an adult in good health. Sequencing used peripheral blood, obtained on day 0 of AZD1222 vaccination. The chain joins TRBV28 to TRBJ1-1; maybe TRBD1 (5 bases). The CDR3 DNA reads as TGTGCCAGCAGTTTATCAGGGCCAAGGAACACTGAAGCTTTCTTT. Translation: CASSLSGPRNTEAFF.